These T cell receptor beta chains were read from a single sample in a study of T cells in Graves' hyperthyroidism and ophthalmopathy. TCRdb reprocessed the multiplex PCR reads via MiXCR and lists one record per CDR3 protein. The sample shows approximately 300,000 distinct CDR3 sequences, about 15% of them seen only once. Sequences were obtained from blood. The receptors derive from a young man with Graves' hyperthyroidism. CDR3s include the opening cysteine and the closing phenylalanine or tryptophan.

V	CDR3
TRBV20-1	CSATGGSNSYEQYF
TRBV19	CASSKGLAGSTDTQYF
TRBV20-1	CSARDAWFEQYF
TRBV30	CAWSVYLNTEAFF
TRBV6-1	CAIAQGGSYEQYF
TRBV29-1	CSLVGGTQYF
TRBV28	CASSQGVGTGELFF
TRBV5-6	CASSLVRGSYNEQFF
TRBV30	CAWSPRDRIQETQYF
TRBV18	CASLPTSSSEQYF
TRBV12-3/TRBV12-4	CASSFLASTDTQYF
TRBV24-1	CATSDSEYNEQFF
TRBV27	CASSLLLTRGIPYEQYF
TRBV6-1	CASSATRRDQPQHF
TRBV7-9	CASSLENGLNQPQHF
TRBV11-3	CASSADREGYTF
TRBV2	CASSAGWQVWDEQFF
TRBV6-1	CASTHRPRELNEQFF
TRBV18	CASSRVQGATGELFF
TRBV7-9	CASSPTRDEQYF
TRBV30	CAWSGWLAGYNEQFF
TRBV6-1	CASSSRERSTDTQYF
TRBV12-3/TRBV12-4	CASSQLRQQGYTF
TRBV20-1	CSAVKAGARETQYF
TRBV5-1	CASSAPSGAYNEQFF
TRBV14	CASSPWRGQNTEAFF
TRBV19	CASSIAGQRYGYTF
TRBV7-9	CASSLAELAGASTDTQYF
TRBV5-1	CASSLEREYNEQFF
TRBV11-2	CASSLLRGDYNEQFF
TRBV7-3	CASSLTGLRASGANEQFF
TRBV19	CASSLPPGLANEQFF
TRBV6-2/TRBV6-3	CASRSSNKGNQPQHF
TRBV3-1	CASSQDAAEQFF
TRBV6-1	CASSVRQGDTQYF
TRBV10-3	CAISEGLAAYEQYF
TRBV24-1	CATSDSKPGPHTDTQYF
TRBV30	CAWTGNTNTEAFF
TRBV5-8	CASSQGLPTNTGELFF
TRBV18	CASSLSRSDTGELFF
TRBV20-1	CSARDTVGLNEQFF
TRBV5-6	CASSLSILRGEPQHF
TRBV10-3	CAISEQANQPQHF
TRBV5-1	CASSLDRLEVLYF
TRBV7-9	CASSSSSRSRDEQFF
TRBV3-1	CASTPNRDYRGGEQFF
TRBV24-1	CATSGNGLSYTF
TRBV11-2	CASSLTGAGGFLRVEQFF
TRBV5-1	CASRPQGPSTDTQYF
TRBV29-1	CSVRNRARGDYEQYF
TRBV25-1	CASSSRGSGIVYNEQFF
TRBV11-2	CASSPNVGSALSGTGELFF
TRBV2	CASSEAISTAQPQHF
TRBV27	CASRGFSSGNTIYF
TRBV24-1	CATRGWQGTDTQYF